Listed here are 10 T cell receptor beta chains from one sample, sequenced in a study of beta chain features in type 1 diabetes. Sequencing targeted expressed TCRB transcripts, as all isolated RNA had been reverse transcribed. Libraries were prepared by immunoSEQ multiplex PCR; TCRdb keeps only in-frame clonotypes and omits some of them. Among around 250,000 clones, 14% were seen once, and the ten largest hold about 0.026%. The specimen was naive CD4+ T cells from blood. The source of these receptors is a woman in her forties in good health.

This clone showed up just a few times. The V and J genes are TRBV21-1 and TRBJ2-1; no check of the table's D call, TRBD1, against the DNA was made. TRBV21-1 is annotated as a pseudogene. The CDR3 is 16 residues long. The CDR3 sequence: CASSKAWDRVAHEQFF. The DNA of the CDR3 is TGTGCCAGCAGCAAAGCGTGGGACAGGGTGGCTCATGAGCAGTTCTTC.

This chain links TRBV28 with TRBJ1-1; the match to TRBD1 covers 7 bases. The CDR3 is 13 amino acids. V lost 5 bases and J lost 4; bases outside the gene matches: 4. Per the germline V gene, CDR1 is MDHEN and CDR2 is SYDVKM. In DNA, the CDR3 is TGTGCCAGCAGTCGAGGGACAGTCACTGAAGCTTTCTTT. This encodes CASSRGTVTEAFF. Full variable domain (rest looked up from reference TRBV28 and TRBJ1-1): DVKVTQSSRYLVKRTGEKVFLECVQDMDHENMFWYRQDPGLGLRLIYFSYDVKMKEKGDIPEGYSVSREKKERFSLILESASTNQTSMYLCASSRGTVTEAFFGQGTRLTVV.

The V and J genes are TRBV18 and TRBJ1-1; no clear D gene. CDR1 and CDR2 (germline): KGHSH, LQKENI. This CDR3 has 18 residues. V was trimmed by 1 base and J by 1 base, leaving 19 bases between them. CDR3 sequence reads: CASSPLGPVLISNTEAFF. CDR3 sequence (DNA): TGTGCCAGCTCACCACTCGGTCCTGTCCTAATTTCGAACACTGAAGCTTTCTTT. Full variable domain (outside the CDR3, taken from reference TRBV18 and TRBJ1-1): NAGVMQNPRHLVRRRGQEARLRCSPMKGHSHVYWYRQLPEEGLKFMVYLQKENIIDESGMPKERFSAEFPKEGPSILRIQQVVRGDSAAYFCASSPLGPVLISNTEAFFGQGTRLTVV.

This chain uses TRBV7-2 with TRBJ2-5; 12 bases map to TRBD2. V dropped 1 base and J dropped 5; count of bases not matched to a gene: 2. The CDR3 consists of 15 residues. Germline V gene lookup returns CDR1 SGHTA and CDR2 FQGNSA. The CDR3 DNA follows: TGTGCCAGCAGCTTAGTACTAGCGGGGGGTGAGACCCAGTACTTC. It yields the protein CASSLVLAGGETQYF.

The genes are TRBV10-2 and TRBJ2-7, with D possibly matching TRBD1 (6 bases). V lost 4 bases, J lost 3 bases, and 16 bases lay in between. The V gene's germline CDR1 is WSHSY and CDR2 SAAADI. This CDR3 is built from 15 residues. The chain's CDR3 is CASSGLPRGFYEQYF. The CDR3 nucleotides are TGCGCCAGCAGTGGGCTTCCGAGGGGGTTCTACGAGCAGTACTTC.

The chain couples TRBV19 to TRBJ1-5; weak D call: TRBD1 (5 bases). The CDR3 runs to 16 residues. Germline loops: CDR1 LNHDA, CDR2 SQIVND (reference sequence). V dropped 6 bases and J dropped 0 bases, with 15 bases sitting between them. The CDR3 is CASSPGGTVSNQPQHF. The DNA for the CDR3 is TGTGCCAGTAGCCCCGGGGGGACGGTTAGCAATCAGCCCCAGCATTTT.

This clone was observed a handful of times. This CDR3 reads CASSLELAGENEQFF. The CDR3 DNA reads as TGCGCCAGCAGCTTGGAACTAGCGGGGGAGAATGAGCAGTTCTTC. The chain is built from TRBV5-1 and TRBJ2-1; 11 nucleotides agree with TRBD2. Per the germline V gene, CDR1 is SGHRS and CDR2 is YFSETQ. Germline trimming cut 0 bases from V and 7 bases from J; bases unmatched to any gene: 3. This CDR3 is 15 amino acids long.

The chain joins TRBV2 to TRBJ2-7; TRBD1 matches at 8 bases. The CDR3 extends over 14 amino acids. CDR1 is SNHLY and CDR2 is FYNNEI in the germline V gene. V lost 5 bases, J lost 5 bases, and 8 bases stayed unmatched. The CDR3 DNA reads TGTGCCAGCAGTACAGGGGGGAGAACACACGAGCAGTACTTC. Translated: CASSTGGRTHEQYF.

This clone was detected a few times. CDR3 in DNA: TGCGCCAGCAGCCTCTCGGGACAGCCTTACACTGAAGCTTTCTTT. It specifies CASSLSGQPYTEAFF. This chain joins TRBV4-1 and TRBJ1-1, with TRBD1 matching 7 bases. From germline, CDR1 is MGHRA and CDR2 YSYEKL. This CDR3 is built from 15 residues. The V segment lost 4 bases and the J segment 3 bases; nucleotides outside the gene matches: 8.

CDR3 region: CASSQEAGGSSYSYEQYF. Here the CDR3 DNA reads TGCGCCAGCAGCCAAGAAGCGGGGGGCTCGTCCTACTCCTACGAGCAGTACTTC. This rearrangement joins TRBV4-3 to TRBJ2-7, with 9 nucleotides matching TRBD2. The CDR3 sequence is 18 residues long. The V gene's germline CDR1 is LGHNA and CDR2 YSLEER. V shed 0 bases, J shed 0 bases, and the junction held 9 bases outside the gene matches.